This T cell receptor (beta chain) originates from a study of blood T cell repertoires in COVID-19. Study information: Italy, Spain and the United States were the sources of the convalescent and acute COVID-19 samples.

Sequenced by immunoSEQ multiplex PCR; TCRdb stores in-frame clones only, minus some. Among more than 200,000 clones listed, about 83% were seen once. The CDR3 totals 15 residues. The germline CDR1 and CDR2 sequences are MNHEY and SVGAGI. Trimming left V 2 bases short and J 0 bases short, with 11 bases between. The sample was peripheral blood. The source of this sequence is a man between 35 and 55 years old with active or convalescent COVID-19. V usage is TRBV6-5 and J usage is TRBJ2-7; D is undetermined. The CDR3 nucleotides read TGTGCCAGCAGTTACGGTACAGTTTACTCCTACGAGCAGTACTTC. Translation gives CASSYGTVYSYEQYF.